The entry that follows covers one TCR beta chain sequence. Assay used: immunoSEQ multiplex PCR; TCRdb lists only in-frame clones, some missing. There are under 250,000 clones in the sample; roughly four fifths occur only once, and around 3.3% lies in the top ten. V shed 4 bases and J 4 bases; nucleotides not matched to a gene: 8. Germline assignment: CDR1 SGHRS and CDR2 YFSETQ. The CDR3 has 16 amino acids. These data are taken from a study of blood T cell repertoires in COVID-19. For the study at large: Material from acute and convalescent COVID-19 was sourced from the United States, Italy and Spain. PBMCs, B-cell-depleted T cells, or T cells provided the cDNA or gDNA that made up the material.

The sequence came from a woman under 30 with acute or convalescent COVID-19. Sample: peripheral blood. This chain uses TRBV5-1 with TRBJ2-1, with 10 bases identical to TRBD2. In nucleotides, the CDR3 is TGCGCCAGCAGCCCTGCACTAGCGGGGTATTACAATGAGCAGTTCTTC. Its translation is CASSPALAGYYNEQFF.